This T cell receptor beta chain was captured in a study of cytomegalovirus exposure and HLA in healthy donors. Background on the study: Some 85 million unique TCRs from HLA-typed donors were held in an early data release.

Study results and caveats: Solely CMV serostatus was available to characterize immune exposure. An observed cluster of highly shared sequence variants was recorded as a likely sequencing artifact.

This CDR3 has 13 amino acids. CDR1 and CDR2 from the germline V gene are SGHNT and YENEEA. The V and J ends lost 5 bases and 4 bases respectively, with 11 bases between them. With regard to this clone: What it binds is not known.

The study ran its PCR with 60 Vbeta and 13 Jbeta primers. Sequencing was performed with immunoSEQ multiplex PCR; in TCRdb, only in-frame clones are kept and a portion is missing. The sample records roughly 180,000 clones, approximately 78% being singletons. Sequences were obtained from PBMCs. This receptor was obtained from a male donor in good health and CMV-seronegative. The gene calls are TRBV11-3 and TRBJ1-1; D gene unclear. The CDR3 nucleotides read TGTGCCAGCAGCACCGAAATCGGCACTGAAGCTTTCTTT. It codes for CASSTEIGTEAFF.